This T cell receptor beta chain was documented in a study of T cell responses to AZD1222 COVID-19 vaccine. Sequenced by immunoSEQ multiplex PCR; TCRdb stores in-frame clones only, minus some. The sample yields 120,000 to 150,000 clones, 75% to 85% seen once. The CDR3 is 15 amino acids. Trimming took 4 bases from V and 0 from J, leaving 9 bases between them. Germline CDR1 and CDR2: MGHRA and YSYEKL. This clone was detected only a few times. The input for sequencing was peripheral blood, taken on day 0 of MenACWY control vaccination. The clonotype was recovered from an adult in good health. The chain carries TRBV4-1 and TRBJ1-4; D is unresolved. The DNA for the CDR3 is TGCGCCAGCAGCCGTGGTCCGTCAACTAATGAAAAACTGTTTTTT. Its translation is CASSRGPSTNEKLFF.